This T cell receptor beta chain comes out of a study of cytomegalovirus exposure and HLA in healthy donors. Looking at the study overall: The early release's HLA-typed donors yielded some 85 million unique TCRs.

Use of 60 Vbeta and 13 Jbeta primers characterized the PCR. TCRdb's table, derived via immunoSEQ multiplex PCR, lists solely in-frame clones and lacks some. The sample holds 250,000 to 350,000 clones, approximately 90% seen once. About this clone itself: Its antigen is currently unknown.

The CDR3 sequence is 15 residues long. The V and J ends lost 0 bases and 2 bases respectively, with 12 bases between them. Germline V lookup: CDR1 SGHRS, CDR2 YFSETQ. Study observations and caveats: With high specificity and sensitivity, the classifier reportedly diagnosed cytomegalovirus status. Exclusion applied to some V segments, including TRBV6-2 and TRBV6-3, as they were indistinguishable.

Material for sequencing was PBMCs. This TCR was sampled from a man aged 35-49 years in good health and CMV-seropositive. This chain joins TRBV5-1 and TRBJ2-7; D might be TRBD1 (5 bases). CDR3 in amino acids: CASSLELTDTYEQYF. The CDR3 DNA sequence: TGCGCCAGCAGCTTGGAGTTGACAGACACCTACGAGCAGTACTTC.